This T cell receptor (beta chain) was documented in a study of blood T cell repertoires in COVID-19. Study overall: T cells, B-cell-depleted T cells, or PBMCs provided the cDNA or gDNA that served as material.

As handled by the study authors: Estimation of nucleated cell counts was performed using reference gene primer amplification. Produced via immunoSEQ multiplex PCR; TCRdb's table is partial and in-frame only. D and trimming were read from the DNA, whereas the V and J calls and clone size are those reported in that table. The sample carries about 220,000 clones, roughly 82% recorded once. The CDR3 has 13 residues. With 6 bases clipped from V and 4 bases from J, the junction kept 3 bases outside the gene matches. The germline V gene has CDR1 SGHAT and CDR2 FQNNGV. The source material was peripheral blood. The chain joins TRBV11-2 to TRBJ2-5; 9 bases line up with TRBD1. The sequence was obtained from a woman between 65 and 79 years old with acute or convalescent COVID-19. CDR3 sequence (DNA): TGTGCCAGCAGTGGACAGGGGACAGAGACCCAGTACTTC. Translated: CASSGQGTETQYF.